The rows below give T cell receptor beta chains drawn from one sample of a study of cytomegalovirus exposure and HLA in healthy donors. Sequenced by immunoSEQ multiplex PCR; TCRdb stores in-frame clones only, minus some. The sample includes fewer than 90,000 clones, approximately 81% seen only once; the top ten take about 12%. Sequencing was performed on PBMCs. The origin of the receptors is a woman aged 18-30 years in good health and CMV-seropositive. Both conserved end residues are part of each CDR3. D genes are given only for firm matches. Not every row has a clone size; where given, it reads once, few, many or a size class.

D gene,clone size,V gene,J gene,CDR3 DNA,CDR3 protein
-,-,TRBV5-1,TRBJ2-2,TGCGCCAGCAGCTTGGGACAGTACTTGACCGGGGAGCTGTTTTTT,CASSLGQYLTGELFF
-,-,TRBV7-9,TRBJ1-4,TGTGCCAGCGGCGGTGCTTGGGGGGTTACTAATGAAAAACTGTTTTTT,CASGGAWGVTNEKLFF
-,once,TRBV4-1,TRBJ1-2,TGCGCCAGCAGCCGGGAGGCGCCCCAGGGTGGCTACACCTTC,CASSREAPQGGYTF
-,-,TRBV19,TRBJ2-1,TGTGCCAGTAGTCTAAGACAGGTTTCCTACAATGAGCAGTTCTTC,CASSLRQVSYNEQFF
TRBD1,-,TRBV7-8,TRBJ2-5,TGTGCCAGCAGCTTAGGGGACAGCGCGGAGACCCAGTACTTC,CASSLGDSAETQYF
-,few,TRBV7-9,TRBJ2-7,TGTGCCAGCAGCTCTCCCTACGAGCAGTACTTC,CASSSPYEQYF
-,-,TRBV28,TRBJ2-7,TGTGCCAGCAGATCCCCCGCCGGGGGGCATGCCGAGCAGTACTTC,CASRSPAGGHAEQYF
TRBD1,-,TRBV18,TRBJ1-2,TGTGCCAGCTCACCCGGGACAGGGTATTCTGGCTACACCTTC,CASSPGTGYSGYTF
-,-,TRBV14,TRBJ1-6,TGTGCCAGCAGCCAAGAAGGGACAAATCTTAAATTT,CASSQEGTNLKF
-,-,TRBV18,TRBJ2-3,TGTGCCAGCTCACCGGGGCTTGATACGCAGTATTTT,CASSPGLDTQYF
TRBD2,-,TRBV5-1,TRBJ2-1,TGCGCCAGCGGCCGGGGACTGGGTCTAGCGGGGGGGTTTCGCTCCTACAATGAGCAGTTCTTC,CASGRGLGLAGGFRSYNEQFF
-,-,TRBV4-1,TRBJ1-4,TGCGCCAGCAGCCAAGATCGACAGGACGCAACTAATGAAAAACTGTTTTTT,CASSQDRQDATNEKLFF
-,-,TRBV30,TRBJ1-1,TGTGCCTGGAGTGTAGGGGTTGACGGGGGGTTTAAGACTGAAGCTTTCTTT,CAWSVGVDGGFKTEAFF
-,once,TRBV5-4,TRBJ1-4,TGTGCCAGCAGCTTGGCCGCAACTAATGAAAAACTGTTTTTT,CASSLAATNEKLFF
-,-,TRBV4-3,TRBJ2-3,TGCGCCAGCAGCCAAGATAGGCGGATGAGAGGCACAGATACGCAGTATTTT,CASSQDRRMRGTDTQYF
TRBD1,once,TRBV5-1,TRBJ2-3,TGCGCCAGCAGCAGGGGGACAGCCTTCACGACAGATACGCAGTATTTT,CASSRGTAFTTDTQYF
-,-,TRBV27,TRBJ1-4,TGTGCCAGCAGTGAGAGGAATGAAAAACTGTTTTTT,CASSERNEKLFF
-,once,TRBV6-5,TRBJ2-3,TGTGCCAGCAGTTACTCAGAAGAACTGAGCACAGATACGCAGTATTTT,CASSYSEELSTDTQYF
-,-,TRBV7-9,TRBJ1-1,TGTGCCAGCAGCTTAGGCAACAGGGTTGCTTTCTTT,CASSLGNRVAFF
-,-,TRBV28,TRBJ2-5,TGTGCCAGCAGCCCGGGACAAGGGGAGACCCAGTACTTC,CASSPGQGETQYF
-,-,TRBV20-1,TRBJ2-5,TGCAGTGCGGCCCGGGGGGAGACCCAGTACTTC,CSAARGETQYF
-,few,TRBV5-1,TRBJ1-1,TGCGCCAGCAGCACACAACCAGCAGGGTTAAACACTGAAGCTTTCTTT,CASSTQPAGLNTEAFF
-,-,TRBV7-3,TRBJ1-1,TGTGCCAGCAGCTTCCAGGGAATGGGGAACACTGAAGCTTTCTTT,CASSFQGMGNTEAFF
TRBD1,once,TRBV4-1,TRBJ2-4,TGCGCCAGCAGCCAAGACGTACCCAGGGGGCGAAACATTCAGTACTTC,CASSQDVPRGRNIQYF
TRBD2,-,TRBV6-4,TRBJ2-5,TGTGCCAGCAGTGACACTAGCGGGGGTGGCGAAGAGACCCAGTACTTC,CASSDTSGGGEETQYF
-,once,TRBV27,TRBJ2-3,TGTGCCAGCAGTTTTGAGACCGGCGGAGTAGATACGCAGTATTTT,CASSFETGGVDTQYF
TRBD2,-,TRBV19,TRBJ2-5,TGTGCCAGTAGTACGGGACTAGCGCGAGAGACCCAGTACTTC,CASSTGLARETQYF
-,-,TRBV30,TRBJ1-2,TGTGCCTGGAGTGAGGACAGCCCTAGAGGCTACACCTTC,CAWSEDSPRGYTF
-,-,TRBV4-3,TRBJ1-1,TGCGCCAGCAGCCAGGAGGGGGGGTGGACTGAAGCTTTCTTT,CASSQEGGWTEAFF
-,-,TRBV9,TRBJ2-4,TGTGCCAGCAGCGTAGAAACAGGAAACATTCAGTACTTC,CASSVETGNIQYF
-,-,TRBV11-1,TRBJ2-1,TGTGCCAGCAGCCCAGCGGACTATTCCAATGAGCAGTTCTTC,CASSPADYSNEQFF
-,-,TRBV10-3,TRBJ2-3,TGTGCCATCAGTGGTAAGAGGGAAGGTGATGATACGCAGTATTTT,CAISGKREGDDTQYF
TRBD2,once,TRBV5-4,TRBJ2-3,TGTGCCAGCAGCCGAACACTAGCGGGGGGGCCAGATACGCAGTATTTT,CASSRTLAGGPDTQYF
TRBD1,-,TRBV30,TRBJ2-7,TGTGCCTGGAGCCCCGGGACAGGGAACGAGCAGTACTTC,CAWSPGTGNEQYF
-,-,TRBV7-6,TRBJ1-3,TGTGCCAGCAGTATAGGGGGAACTGGAAACACCATATATTTT,CASSIGGTGNTIYF
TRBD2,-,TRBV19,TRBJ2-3,TGTGCCAGTAAGAGGCCTAGCGGGGCCACAGATACGCAGTATTTT,CASKRPSGATDTQYF
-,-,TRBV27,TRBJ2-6,TGTGCCAGCAGTTTCGCGGGGTCTGGGGCCAACGTCCTGACTTTC,CASSFAGSGANVLTF
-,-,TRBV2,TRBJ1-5,TGTGCCAGCAGTGAATTTCGAGTGAGTCAGCCCCAGCATTTT,CASSEFRVSQPQHF
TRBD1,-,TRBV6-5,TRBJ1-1,TGTGCCAGCCACTCCCAGGGGGCCGAGGCTTTCTTT,CASHSQGAEAFF
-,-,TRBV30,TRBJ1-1,TGTGCCTGGAGTGCCATCGGGAAGTACGCTTTCTTT,CAWSAIGKYAFF
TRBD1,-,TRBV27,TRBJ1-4,TGTGCCAGCAGTTTGGGACAGGGGACCACAACTAATGAAAAACTGTTTTTT,CASSLGQGTTTNEKLFF
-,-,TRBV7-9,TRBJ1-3,TGTGCCAGCAGCTTAAGCCCCGTCTCTGGAAACACCATATATTTT,CASSLSPVSGNTIYF
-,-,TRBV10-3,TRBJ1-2,TGTGCCATCAGTGGGGTCCAGGGTATCGATGGCTACACCTTC,CAISGVQGIDGYTF